A single sample is the source of the 30 T cell receptor beta chains below, sequenced in a study of neoadjuvant anti-PD-1 for oral cavity cancer. Libraries were prepared by immunoSEQ multiplex PCR; TCRdb keeps only in-frame clonotypes and omits some of them. The repertoire holds about 7,200 clones, with about 54% as singletons. Sequencing used tumor tissue, obtained before nivolumab (anti-PD-1) treatment. The receptors shown here come from a person aged 35-80 years with oral cavity squamous cell carcinoma.

The V call is TRBV14, the J call TRBJ2-1; D call uncertain. CDR3 length equals 18 residues. Looked up from germline, CDR1 is SGHDN and CDR2 is FVKESK. V shed 0 bases and J shed 5 bases, with 20 bases lying between them. DNA for the CDR3: TGTGCCAGCAGCCAAGATTTCCCGGTCGATAGCAGAGACAATGAGCAGTTCTTC. Amino acids: CASSQDFPVDSRDNEQFF.

The chain couples TRBV18 to TRBJ1-1; the D gene is possibly TRBD1 (5 bases). V was cut by 5 bases and J by 1 base, with 17 bases left in between. Germline CDR1 is KGHSH and CDR2 is LQKENI. The CDR3 runs to 16 residues. DNA for the CDR3: TGTGCCAGCTCAACCTTACCGGGACTTAAGAACACTGAAGCTTTCTTT. This codes for CASSTLPGLKNTEAFF. The full variable domain, with the rest looked up from reference TRBV18 and TRBJ1-1, is NAGVMQNPRHLVRRRGQEARLRCSPMKGHSHVYWYRQLPEEGLKFMVYLQKENIIDESGMPKERFSAEFPKEGPSILRIQQVVRGDSAAYFCASSTLPGLKNTEAFFGQGTRLTVV.

The chain combines TRBV5-4 with TRBJ2-2; D is ambiguous. CDR1 and CDR2 from the germline V gene are SGHNT and YYREEE (reference sequence). The CDR3 has 15 residues. V shed 0 bases and J shed 1 base, with 7 bases lying between them. The CDR3, as DNA: TGTGCCAGCAGCTTGGGATCTGTGAACACCGGGGAGCTGTTTTTT. Translation: CASSLGSVNTGELFF.

The rearrangement links TRBV13 to TRBJ2-3, with D perhaps given as TRBD1 or TRBD2 (5 bases each). This CDR3 comprises 17 residues. V lost 5 bases and J lost 0, with 18 bases in between. The germline V gene encodes CDR1 PRHDT and CDR2 FYEKMQ (reference sequence). The CDR3 spells CASSPNRWGSSTDTQYF. CDR3 nucleotide sequence: TGTGCCAGCAGCCCCAATCGGTGGGGGTCAAGCACAGATACGCAGTATTTT.

The V and J genes are TRBV5-6 and TRBJ1-4; D may be TRBD1 (6 bases). CDR1 and CDR2 from the germline V gene are SGHDT and YYEEEE. V was pared by 4 bases and J by 5 bases, with 18 bases between. This CDR3 has 16 amino acids. The CDR3 nucleotides are TGTGCCAGCAGCCCCCGGGGGGGCCTTCTCAATGAAAAACTGTTTTTT. As protein: CASSPRGGLLNEKLFF.

The chain is built from TRBV7-8 and TRBJ1-2, with 9 bases identical to TRBD1. With V trimmed by 1 base and J by 13 bases, 10 bases remained unmatched. The germline V gene encodes CDR1 SGHVS and CDR2 FQNEAQ. The CDR3 has 14 amino acids. CDR3: CASSLGGGQGRSTF. The DNA for the CDR3 is TGTGCCAGCAGCTTAGGAGGGGGACAGGGAAGGAGCACCTTC.

This clone was observed a handful of times. V gene TRBV5-1 combines with J gene TRBJ1-2; 7 bases agree with TRBD1. After removal of 4 bases from V and 2 bases from J, the junction contained 8 bases not matched to a gene. There are 15 residues in the CDR3. Germline assignment: CDR1 SGHRS and CDR2 YFSETQ. The CDR3 loop reads CASSIGTVANYGYTF. The CDR3 region has the DNA TGCGCCAGCAGCATAGGGACAGTAGCAAACTATGGCTACACCTTC.

The chain couples TRBV5-1 to TRBJ1-1; 12 bases agree with TRBD1. Trimming cost V 4 bases and J 5 bases; bases outside gene matches: 6. Germline V lookup: CDR1 SGHRS, CDR2 YFSETQ. The CDR3 has 15 residues. In DNA form, the CDR3 reads TGCGCCAGCAGCCCACCGGGACAGGGGGCTACTGAAGCTTTCTTT. It yields the protein CASSPPGQGATEAFF.

This clone has just a few counts. The chain has TRBV11-2 and TRBJ2-1, with 10 nucleotides matching TRBD2. The CDR3 contains 15 residues. After removal of 2 bases from V and 5 bases from J, the junction contained 3 bases not matched to a gene. Germline values: CDR1 SGHAT, CDR2 FQNNGV. The CDR3 bases are TGTGCCAGCAGCTTATCCCTAGCGGGGGACAATGAGCAGTTCTTC. This translates into CASSLSLAGDNEQFF.

This rearrangement joins TRBV20-1 to TRBJ2-1, with D possibly TRBD2 on 5 matching bases. The germline gives CDR1 DFQATT, CDR2 SNEGSKA (reference sequence). This CDR3 is 11 amino acids long. With 6 bases removed from V and 4 bases from J, the gap between germline ends came to 7 bases. CDR3 residues: CSARGYNEQFF. The CDR3 DNA sequence: TGCAGTGCGCGCGGGTACAATGAGCAGTTCTTC.

The V call is TRBV19, the J call TRBJ1-2; TRBD1 might be the D (6 bases). CDR3 length: 14 amino acids. The germline V gene encodes CDR1 LNHDA and CDR2 SQIVND (reference sequence). Trimming removed 6 bases at V and 5 bases at J, with 16 bases between. CDR3 DNA sequence: TGTGCCAGTAGCTACTACACAGGGTCATATGGCTACACCTTC. It yields the protein CASSYYTGSYGYTF.

The chain carries TRBV6-1 and TRBJ1-1; D is unclear. CDR1 is MNHNS, CDR2 SASEGT, per germline. The V end lost 2 bases, the J end lost 6 bases, and 4 bases lay between the germline ends. The CDR3 runs to 11 residues. CDR3 loop: CASSESAEAFF. CDR3 bases: TGTGCCAGCAGTGAATCGGCTGAAGCTTTCTTT.

The chain joins TRBV18 to TRBJ2-3, with 7 bases matching TRBD1. The germline V gene encodes CDR1 KGHSH and CDR2 LQKENI. The CDR3 has 14 amino acids. Germline trimming cut 4 bases from V and 5 bases from J; bases unmatched to any gene: 6. CDR3 in amino acids: CASSRGRGLDTQYF. CDR3 sequence (DNA): TGTGCCAGCTCACGAGGCAGGGGGTTAGATACGCAGTATTTT.

The chain joins TRBV7-8 to TRBJ2-5; D might be TRBD1 (6 bases). V lost 4 bases and J lost 5, with 14 bases in between. Germline V gene data show CDR1 as SGHVS and CDR2 as FQNEAQ. The CDR3 covers 14 residues. This CDR3 reads CASSSQGSSETQYF. Here the CDR3 DNA reads TGTGCCAGCAGCTCTCAGGGGTCTTCGGAGACCCAGTACTTC. Full variable domain (missing parts from reference TRBV7-8 and TRBJ2-5): GAGVSQSPRYKVAKRGQDVALRCDPISGHVSLFWYQQALGQGPEFLTYFQNEAQLDKSGLPSDRFFAERPEGSVSTLKIQRTQQEDSAVYLCASSSQGSSETQYFGPGTRLLVL.

This chain links TRBV19 with TRBJ2-7; the match to TRBD1 covers 7 bases. The CDR3 spans 15 residues. In germline, CDR1 is LNHDA, CDR2 SQIVND (reference sequence). Unmatched junction bases numbered 6, after V lost 3 bases and J lost 1 base. The CDR3: CASSIAAGGSYEQYF. The CDR3 DNA sequence: TGTGCCAGTAGTATTGCGGCAGGGGGTTCCTACGAGCAGTACTTC.

V usage is TRBV5-4 and J usage is TRBJ2-1, with 9 bases lining up with TRBD2. The CDR3 is 16 amino acids. The V gene end was trimmed by 0 bases and the J gene end by 10 bases; junction bases not matched to a gene: 11. Looked up from germline, CDR1 is SGHNT and CDR2 is YYREEE (reference sequence). The CDR3 loop reads CASSLGSGGSRVEQFF. The CDR3 DNA reads as TGTGCCAGCAGCTTGGGTAGCGGGGGATCAAGGGTAGAGCAGTTCTTC.

The chain employs TRBV19 and TRBJ1-4; D not resolved. Germline-derived CDR1 and CDR2 are LNHDA and SQIVND (reference sequence). The germline V and J ends were trimmed by 5 bases and 6 bases, with 10 bases remaining between them. This CDR3 has 13 residues. Here the CDR3 DNA reads TGTGCCAGTAGTGCCCGAGACGATGAAAAACTGTTTTTT. Translating gives CASSARDDEKLFF. The variable domain in full, with the rest retrieved from reference TRBV19 and TRBJ1-4, is DGGITQSPKYLFRKEGQNVTLSCEQNLNHDAMYWYRQDPGQGLRLIYYSQIVNDFQKGDIAEGYSVSREKKESFPLTVTSAQKNPTAFYLCASSARDDEKLFFGSGTQLSVL.

The J gene is TRBJ2-5, the V gene TRBV5-1; D might be TRBD2 (6 bases). The V end lost 6 bases, the J end lost 4 bases, and 13 bases lay between the germline ends. The CDR3 extends over 13 amino acids. From germline, CDR1 is SGHRS and CDR2 YFSETQ. Here the CDR3 reads CASNIAGPETQYF. In nucleotides, the CDR3 is TGCGCCAGCAATATTGCGGGGCCAGAGACCCAGTACTTC.

This clone showed up just a few times. V usage is TRBV7-3 and J usage is TRBJ2-5; D call uncertain. Germline V gene lookup returns CDR1 SGHTA and CDR2 FQGTGA. The CDR3 length is 13 residues. Deletions cut 5 bases from V and 7 bases from J, with 14 bases between. Here the CDR3 DNA reads TGTGCCAGCAGCGTGGACCCCCGAAGGACCCAGTACTTC. Protein: CASSVDPRRTQYF.

The chain couples TRBV5-1 to TRBJ2-3; D unclear. Trimming removed 1 base at V and 0 bases at J, with 6 bases between. The CDR3 totals 14 residues. CDR1 and CDR2 from the germline V gene are SGHRS and YFSETQ. This chain's CDR3 is CASSLQRSTDTQYF. The CDR3 region has the DNA TGCGCCAGCAGCTTGCAGAGGAGCACAGATACGCAGTATTTT.

This chain connects TRBV4-1 to TRBJ1-2; D is unresolved. The CDR3 covers 13 residues. CDR1 is MGHRA, CDR2 YSYEKL, per germline. Deletions cut 10 bases from V and 1 base from J, with 13 bases between. This CDR3 is CATSAGDNYGYTF. CDR3 coding DNA: TGCGCCACCTCGGCTGGAGATAACTATGGCTACACCTTC.

This clone was counted only a few times. This sequence joins TRBV5-1 and TRBJ2-7, with 7 bases matching TRBD2. Germline lookup yields CDR1 SGHRS and CDR2 YFSETQ. The ends lost 0 bases at V and 4 bases at J; junction bases unmatched: 4. CDR3 length equals 14 residues. The CDR3 region has the DNA TGCGCCAGCAGCTTGGCTAGCGGCCATTACGAGCAGTACTTC. Amino acids: CASSLASGHYEQYF.

The chain combines TRBV4-3 with TRBJ1-3, with a tentative D call TRBD1 (6 bases). CDR1 is LGHNA and CDR2 is YSLEER in the germline V gene. The CDR3 runs to 16 residues. Between the trimmed V and J ends, which lost 2 bases and 4 bases, there was a span of 15 bases. The CDR3 DNA reads TGCGCCAGCAGCCAAACCCAGGGGCTGGGGGGAAACACCATATATTTT. Translation: CASSQTQGLGGNTIYF.

The genes are TRBV19 and TRBJ2-1; D perhaps matches TRBD1 (6 bases). The length of the CDR3 is 13 residues. In germline, CDR1 is LNHDA, CDR2 SQIVND (reference sequence). V was clipped by 8 bases and J by 10 bases, with 18 bases between them. The chain's CDR3 is CASGMLQGQEQFF. CDR3 in DNA: TGTGCCAGTGGAATGTTACAGGGCCAGGAGCAGTTCTTC.

The V and J genes are TRBV7-9 and TRBJ2-1, with D perhaps matching TRBD1 or TRBD2 (6 bases each). The CDR3 has 14 amino acids. Trimming removed 2 bases from V and 6 bases from J, with 11 bases in between. Per the germline V gene, CDR1 is SEHNR and CDR2 is FQNEAQ (reference sequence). CDR3 nucleotide sequence: TGTGCCAGCAGCTTAACGGGGGCGGGCAATGAGCAGTTCTTC. Protein product: CASSLTGAGNEQFF.

This clone has more than one count but fewer than ten. Written as DNA, the CDR3 is TGTGCCAGCAGCTTCGGAGGGAATGGCTACACCTTC. Protein sequence: CASSFGGNGYTF. The J gene is TRBJ1-2, the V gene TRBV7-9; D ambiguous. The CDR3 length is 12 residues. Germline CDR1 SEHNR, CDR2 FQNEAQ (reference sequence). V was clipped by 3 bases and J by 6 bases, with 8 bases between them.

The chain employs TRBV6-6 and TRBJ1-2, with D possibly being TRBD1 (6 bases). Germline values: CDR1 MNHNY, CDR2 SVGAGI (reference sequence). V dropped 7 bases and J dropped 4 bases, with 13 bases sitting between them. The CDR3 loop spans 13 amino acids. The CDR3 spells CASKDSQFYGYTF. CDR3 nucleotides: TGTGCCAGCAAGGACAGCCAATTCTATGGCTACACCTTC.

The J gene is TRBJ1-6, the V gene TRBV5-4; perhaps TRBD1 as D (6 bases). There are 16 residues in the CDR3. Trimming took 0 bases from V and 10 from J, leaving 17 bases between them. CDR1 SGHNT and CDR2 YYREEE come from the germline V gene (reference sequence). Written as DNA, the CDR3 is TGTGCCAGCAGCTTGGAAGGCGGGGGGCAAGGATCACCCCTCCACTTT. It translates to CASSLEGGGQGSPLHF.

The count of this clone is one. The rearrangement joins TRBV6-5 to TRBJ1-2, with D tentatively TRBD1 (5 bases). The CDR3 contains 15 residues. V lost 3 bases and J lost 7, with 18 bases in between. Germline CDR1 MNHEY, CDR2 SVGAGI. As DNA, the CDR3 is TGTGCCAGCAGTTATGAGTCAGGACACTACAGTGGCTACACCTTC. Encoded protein: CASSYESGHYSGYTF.

This chain joins TRBV7-9 and TRBJ2-3, with TRBD2 identical over 10 bases. The CDR3 covers 17 residues. Germline assignment: CDR1 SEHNR and CDR2 FQNEAQ (reference sequence). V was clipped by 8 bases and J by 1 base; unmatched bases: 12. The CDR3 reads CASGPGGLADRTDTQYF. CDR3 nucleotide sequence: TGTGCCAGCGGCCCCGGAGGACTAGCGGACCGCACAGATACGCAGTATTTT. The full variable domain, rest sourced from reference TRBV7-9 and TRBJ2-3, is DTGVSQNPRHKITKRGQNVTFRCDPISEHNRLYWYRQTLGQGPEFLTYFQNEAQLEKSRLLSDRFSAERPKGSFSTLEIQRTEQGDSAMYLCASGPGGLADRTDTQYFGPGTRLTVL.